This TCR beta chain was captured in a study of identical twins. A template switching step contributed a universal primer site, while unique molecular identifiers were present in the cDNA. TCRdb independently ran MiXCR on the 5' RACE reads; one entry per CDR3 protein. Here the sample spans some 500,000 distinct CDR3 sequences, 12% to 15% being singletons. Findings of the study overall: Models underestimated how often monozygotic twins shared out-of-frame TCR alpha. For cord blood, abundant beta clonotypes had fewer insertions, unlike memory repertoires, which showed none.

Remarks on this clonotype: Its target is not known.

CDR3 length: 16 amino acids. The trim removed 5 bases at V and 2 bases at J, leaving 11 bases unmatched. The germline V gene has CDR1 MNHEY and CDR2 SMNVEV (reference sequence). This sample was also put to use in a study of yellow fever vaccine responses in identical twins. That source reports: The T cell response to vaccination in identical twins was reportedly partly convergent and partly personalized.

The chain employs TRBV27 and TRBJ2-7; 8 nucleotides line up with TRBD1. This receptor was identified in a woman younger than 35 in good health. Input material: CD4+ T cells sorted from blood. The CDR3 nucleotides read TGTGCCAGCAGTCCATTGGGGACAGGAAAGACCTACGAGCAGTACTTC. This encodes CASSPLGTGKTYEQYF.